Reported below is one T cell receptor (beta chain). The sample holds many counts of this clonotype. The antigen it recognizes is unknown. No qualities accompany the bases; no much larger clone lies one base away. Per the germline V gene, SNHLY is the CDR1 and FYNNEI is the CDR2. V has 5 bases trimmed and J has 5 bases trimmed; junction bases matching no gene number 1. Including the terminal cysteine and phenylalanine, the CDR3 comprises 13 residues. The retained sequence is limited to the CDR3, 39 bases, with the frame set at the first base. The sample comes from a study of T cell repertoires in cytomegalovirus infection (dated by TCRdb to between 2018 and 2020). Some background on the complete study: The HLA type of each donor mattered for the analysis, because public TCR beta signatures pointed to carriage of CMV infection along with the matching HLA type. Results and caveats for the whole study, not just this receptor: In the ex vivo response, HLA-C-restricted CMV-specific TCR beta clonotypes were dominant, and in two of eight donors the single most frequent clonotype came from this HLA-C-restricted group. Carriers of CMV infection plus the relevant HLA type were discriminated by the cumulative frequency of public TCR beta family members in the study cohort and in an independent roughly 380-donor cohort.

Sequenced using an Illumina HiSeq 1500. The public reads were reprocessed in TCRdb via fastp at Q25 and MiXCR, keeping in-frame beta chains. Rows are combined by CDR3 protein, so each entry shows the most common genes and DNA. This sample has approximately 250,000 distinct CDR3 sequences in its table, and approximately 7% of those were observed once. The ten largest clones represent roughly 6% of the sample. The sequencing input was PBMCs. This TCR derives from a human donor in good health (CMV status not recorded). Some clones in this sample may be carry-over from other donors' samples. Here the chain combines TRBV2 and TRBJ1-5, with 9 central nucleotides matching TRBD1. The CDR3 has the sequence CASSWTGDQPQHF. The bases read TGTGCCAGCAGTTGGACAGGGGATCAGCCCCAGCATTTT. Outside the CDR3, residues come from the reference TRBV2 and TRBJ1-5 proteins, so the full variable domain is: EPEVTQTPSHQVTQMGQEVILRCVPISNHLYFYWYRQILGQKVEFLVSFYNNEISEKSEIFDDQFSVERPDGSNFTLKIRSTKLEDSAMYFCASSWTGDQPQHFGDGTRLSIL.